Shown below are 20 T cell receptor beta chains from a single sample sequenced in a study of early T cells in non-severe SARS-CoV-2 infection. A single record per CDR3 protein comes from TCRdb applying MiXCR to the 5' RACE reads. The sample has about 44,000 distinct CDR3 sequences; 20% to 25% are singletons. The sample here was whole blood, taken at baseline. Receptors were obtained from an adult who was a healthcare worker with PCR-confirmed SARS-CoV-2 infection or an uninfected control (not recorded which).

J is TRBJ2-1 and V is TRBV12-3 or TRBV12-4, with no clear D. V was pared by 5 bases and J by 2 bases, with 13 bases between. CDR3 length equals 15 residues. The CDR3 sequence is CASSVGILTYNEQFF. The CDR3 coding sequence is TGTGCCAGCAGTGTGGGGATCTTGACCTACAATGAGCAGTTCTTC.

This clonotype was counted a few times. This chain joins TRBV7-2 and TRBJ1-1; D unresolved. The germline V and J ends were trimmed by 1 base and 6 bases, with 12 bases remaining between them. Germline loops: CDR1 SGHTA, CDR2 FQGNSA. The CDR3 loop spans 14 amino acids. CDR3 region: CASSLDTEEPEAFF. CDR3 sequence (DNA): TGTGCCAGCAGCTTAGACACGGAGGAGCCTGAAGCTTTCTTT.

Sample share makes this clonotype medium-sized (0.01 to 0.1%). This chain links TRBV11-2 with TRBJ2-1; 9 nucleotides match TRBD2. The V gene's germline CDR1 is SGHAT and CDR2 FQNNGV. J was trimmed by 2 bases and V by 3 bases; bases with no gene match: 11. The CDR3 loop spans 18 amino acids. CDR3 region: CASSFGGGALNPYNEQFF. The DNA of the CDR3 is TGTGCCAGCAGCTTCGGCGGGGGGGCCTTAAACCCCTACAATGAGCAGTTCTTC.

The table lists this clonotype with a few counts. This chain uses TRBV5-4 with TRBJ2-1; D remains ambiguous. The germline V and J ends were trimmed by 4 bases and 7 bases, with 9 bases remaining between them. The CDR3 loop spans 12 amino acids. The germline gives CDR1 SGHNT, CDR2 YYREEE (reference sequence). This CDR3 reads CASSPGVNEQFF. CDR3 sequence (DNA): TGTGCCAGCAGCCCCGGCGTTAATGAGCAGTTCTTC.

The V gene is TRBV11-2, the J gene TRBJ1-1, with D perhaps TRBD1 (5 bases). The CDR3 has 16 amino acids. Trimming took off 7 bases at V and 1 base at J, with 19 bases between the two ends. CDR1 and CDR2 (germline): SGHAT, FQNNGV. The CDR3 spells CASTQGRGRKNTEAFF. The CDR3 DNA reads as TGTGCCAGCACCCAAGGAAGGGGACGAAAGAACACTGAAGCTTTCTTT.

In DNA, the CDR3 is TGTGCCAGCAGCCAAGGGGAGACAGCCAATGAAAAACTGTTTTTT. This translates into CASSQGETANEKLFF. The rearrangement joins TRBV4-2 to TRBJ1-4, with a possible D match to TRBD1 (5 bases). V was clipped by 1 base and J by 5 bases, with 11 bases between them. CDR3 length: 15 residues. In germline, CDR1 is LGHNA, CDR2 YNFKEQ.

This chain connects TRBV6-1 to TRBJ2-6; D gene ambiguous. Looked up from germline, CDR1 is MNHNS and CDR2 is SASEGT. V lost 3 bases and J lost 4, with 13 bases in between. The CDR3 runs to 16 residues. The CDR3 sequence: CASSDPFGRGANVLTF. As DNA, the CDR3 is TGTGCCAGCAGTGACCCCTTTGGGCGGGGGGCCAACGTCCTGACTTTC.

V usage is TRBV19 and J usage is TRBJ2-1; D uncertain. The V and J ends lost 5 bases and 0 bases respectively, with 11 bases between them. There are 15 residues in the CDR3. CDR1 and CDR2 from the germline V gene are LNHDA and SQIVND (reference sequence). Here the CDR3 DNA reads TGTGCCAGTAGTCCCAGACCTAACTCCTACAATGAGCAGTTCTTC. It codes for CASSPRPNSYNEQFF.

In its sample, this clonotype was seen many times. The V and J genes are TRBV19 and TRBJ2-5, with 9 bases aligning to TRBD1. The CDR3 has 14 amino acids. Germline lookup yields CDR1 LNHDA and CDR2 SQIVND (reference sequence). V lost 4 bases, J lost 1 base, and 1 base stayed unmatched. CDR3: CASSTTGGQETQYF. The CDR3 bases are TGTGCCAGTAGTACGACAGGGGGCCAAGAGACCCAGTACTTC. Full variable domain (missing parts from reference TRBV19 and TRBJ2-5): DGGITQSPKYLFRKEGQNVTLSCEQNLNHDAMYWYRQDPGQGLRLIYYSQIVNDFQKGDIAEGYSVSREKKESFPLTVTSAQKNPTAFYLCASSTTGGQETQYFGPGTRLLVL.

J is TRBJ2-3 and V is TRBV20-1; TRBD2 agrees at 14 bases. CDR1 is DFQATT, CDR2 SNEGSKA, per germline (reference sequence). The V and J ends lost 0 bases and 6 bases, in that order; junction bases with no gene match: 5. The CDR3 contains 16 residues. The CDR3 nucleotides are TGCAGTGCTAGAGAGACTAGCGGGGGGGTTCATGATACGCAGTATTTT. Protein sequence: CSARETSGGVHDTQYF.

This chain connects TRBV4-1 to TRBJ2-7; no clear D gene. In germline, CDR1 is MGHRA, CDR2 YSYEKL. This CDR3 is 12 amino acids long. Trimming cost V 0 bases and J 7 bases, with 7 bases left between them. The CDR3, as DNA: TGCGCCAGCAGCCAAGACTCCAGAGAGCAGTACTTC. Its translation is CASSQDSREQYF.

In its sample, this clonotype was seen a few times. V gene TRBV6-6 combines with J gene TRBJ1-1; TRBD1 matches 11 bases. V dropped 2 bases and J dropped 4; count of bases not matched to a gene: 0. There are 14 residues in the CDR3. The germline gives CDR1 MNHNY, CDR2 SVGAGI (reference sequence). CDR3 bases: TGTGCCAGCAGTTACGGGACAGGGGGCACTGAAGCTTTCTTT. Residues: CASSYGTGGTEAFF.

The chain employs TRBV10-1 and TRBJ2-3; D is perhaps TRBD1 or TRBD2 (5 bases each). The CDR3 has 15 residues. V was shortened by 0 bases and J by 2 bases, with 9 bases between the two germline ends. Germline-derived CDR1 and CDR2 are WNHNN and SYGVQD (reference sequence). CDR3 protein: CASSESRGPTDTQYF. The CDR3 nucleotides are TGCGCCAGCAGTGAGTCCCGGGGCCCCACAGATACGCAGTATTTT.

V gene TRBV7-8 combines with J gene TRBJ1-5; 7 bases align to TRBD1. J gave up 7 bases and V 5 bases, and 8 bases lay outside the gene matches. Germline CDR1 SGHVS, CDR2 FQNEAQ. This CDR3 is built from 14 residues. This chain's CDR3 is CASSQDRVKQPQHF. CDR3 in DNA: TGTGCCAGCAGCCAAGACAGGGTCAAGCAGCCCCAGCATTTT.

The chain combines TRBV18 with TRBJ1-2, with a tentative D call TRBD1 (5 bases). The germline V and J ends were trimmed by 0 bases and 2 bases, with 7 bases remaining between them. CDR1 and CDR2 (germline): KGHSH, LQKENI. The CDR3 has 14 amino acids. The CDR3 loop reads CASSPPTVNYGYTF. DNA of the CDR3: TGTGCCAGCTCACCACCGACAGTCAACTATGGCTACACCTTC.

Only a few counts were recorded for this clonotype. The rearrangement links TRBV7-3 to TRBJ2-5, with TRBD1 identical over 10 bases. Germline CDR1 is SGHTA and CDR2 is FQGTGA. The CDR3 loop spans 14 amino acids. V lost 8 bases and J lost 3; bases outside the gene matches: 6. DNA of the CDR3: TGTGCCAGCCCCCGGGACAGGGGAGAAGAGACCCAGTACTTC. Translated: CASPRDRGEETQYF.

This clonotype was counted many times. The rearrangement links TRBV20-1 to TRBJ2-3, with TRBD2 matching over 9 bases. The germline CDR1 and CDR2 sequences are DFQATT and SNEGSKA (reference sequence). The CDR3 totals 16 residues. With V trimmed by 0 bases and J by 3 bases, 7 bases remained unmatched. CDR3 region: CSAREGGGGATDTQYF. Here the CDR3 DNA reads TGCAGTGCTAGAGAGGGCGGCGGGGGGGCTACAGATACGCAGTATTTT.

The chain uses TRBV19 and TRBJ2-3, with a possible D match to TRBD2 (7 bases). Trimming shortened V by 8 bases and J by 0 bases, and 18 bases separated the two germline ends. The CDR3 is 16 residues long. Germline V gene sequence: CDR1 LNHDA, CDR2 SQIVND (reference sequence). Here the CDR3 reads CASADLGGPSTDTQYF. The CDR3 DNA follows: TGTGCCAGTGCGGACCTCGGGGGGCCTAGCACAGATACGCAGTATTTT.

The chain carries TRBV29-1 and TRBJ2-7; 7 nucleotides line up with TRBD1. CDR1 is SQVTM and CDR2 is ANQGSEA in the germline V gene. Trimming removed 3 bases from V and 7 bases from J; junction bases left unmatched: 9. The CDR3 sequence is 13 residues long. The CDR3 nucleotides are TGCAGCGTTGAGAGAGACAGGGCTGGGGAGCAGTACTTC. It is translated as CSVERDRAGEQYF.

The rearrangement links TRBV2 to TRBJ2-1; D tentatively reads TRBD1 or TRBD2 (5 bases each). The CDR3 consists of 13 residues. V dropped 4 bases and J dropped 5 bases, with 9 bases sitting between them. Germline CDR1 and CDR2: SNHLY and FYNNEI. In nucleotides, the CDR3 is TGTGCCAGCAGTGGGGACCTAAACAATGAGCAGTTCTTC. Translated: CASSGDLNNEQFF.